Below are 32 T cell receptor beta chains sequenced from a single sample in a study of circulating and synovial CD4+ cells in juvenile arthritis. Profiled with immunoSEQ multiplex PCR; TCRdb holds only in-frame clones, not every one. The sample consists of approximately 35,000 clones, roughly 95% of them appearing once. What was sequenced was CD4+ T cells from blood. These receptors were collected from a human donor with juvenile idiopathic arthritis.

This chain links TRBV9 with TRBJ1-1; TRBD1 agrees at 7 bases. This CDR3 contains 15 residues. V lost 0 bases, J lost 0 bases, and 2 bases stayed unmatched. CDR1 SGDLS and CDR2 YYNGEE come from the germline V gene. For the CDR3, the DNA is TGTGCCAGCAGCGTAGGGGGGACAGTGAACACTGAAGCTTTCTTT. Translating gives CASSVGGTVNTEAFF. Based on the CDR3 plus reference TRBV9 and TRBJ1-1, the full variable domain is DSGVTQTPKHLITATGQRVTLRCSPRSGDLSVYWYQQSLDQGLQFLIQYYNGEERAKGNILERFSAQQFPDLHSELNLSSLELGDSALYFCASSVGGTVNTEAFFGQGTRLTVV.

The chain recombines TRBV9 with TRBJ1-4; no firm D call. Germline lookup yields CDR1 SGDLS and CDR2 YYNGEE. The length of the CDR3 is 14 residues. Deletions cut 4 bases from V and 8 bases from J, with 15 bases between. Here the CDR3 reads CASSPGLSKEKLFF. CDR3 in DNA: TGTGCCAGCAGCCCCGGGTTAAGCAAGGAAAAACTGTTTTTT.

This clone was recorded only once. The chain employs TRBV18 and TRBJ1-3, with TRBD1 as a possible D gene (5 bases). Deletions cut 6 bases from V and 0 bases from J, with 15 bases between. This CDR3 has 16 amino acids. The germline gives CDR1 KGHSH, CDR2 LQKENI. The CDR3: CASSYGTGSSGNTIYF. In DNA form, the CDR3 reads TGTGCCAGCTCTTACGGGACCGGGAGCTCTGGAAACACCATATATTTT.

The sample holds one count of this clone. This rearrangement joins TRBV4-2 to TRBJ2-7; 8 bases are shared with TRBD2. CDR1 and CDR2 (germline): LGHNA, YNFKEQ. The CDR3 has 14 amino acids. Trimming at V came to 5 bases and at J to 1 base, leaving 4 bases not matched to a gene. CDR3 nucleotides: TGTGCCAGCAGCGAGGGACTAGTATCCTACGAGCAGTACTTC. Residues: CASSEGLVSYEQYF.

The chain combines TRBV6-5 with TRBJ2-7; tentative D call: TRBD1 (5 bases). The CDR3 loop spans 12 amino acids. Germline CDR1 reads MNHEY; CDR2 reads SVGAGI. Trimming removed 5 bases at V and 6 bases at J, with 11 bases between. CDR3 in amino acids: CASSGQGTEQYF. In nucleotides, the CDR3 is TGTGCCAGCAGTGGGCAGGGAACCGAGCAGTACTTC.

This chain links TRBV7-2 with TRBJ1-1; D possibly corresponds to TRBD1 (6 bases). In germline, CDR1 is SGHTA, CDR2 FQGNSA. CDR3 length: 18 residues. Trimming took off 2 bases at V and 1 base at J, with 20 bases between the two ends. Written as DNA, the CDR3 is TGTGCCAGCAGCTTACAGACAGGCCATAGGTCAACGAACACTGAAGCTTTCTTT. As protein: CASSLQTGHRSTNTEAFF.

The CDR3 loop is CAGRDRLYTDTQYF. In nucleotides, the CDR3 is TGTGCCGGAAGGGACAGGCTTTACACAGATACGCAGTATTTT. The J gene is TRBJ2-3, the V gene TRBV2; 8 bases line up with TRBD1. In germline, CDR1 is SNHLY, CDR2 FYNNEI. The CDR3 runs to 14 residues. The junction had 9 bases not matched to a gene; V was cut back by 11 bases and J by 2 bases.

The rearrangement joins TRBV9 to TRBJ2-1; 14 bases are a match to TRBD2. The CDR3 sequence is 19 residues long. Germline CDR1 reads SGDLS; CDR2 reads YYNGEE. After removal of 3 bases from V and 5 bases from J, the junction contained 13 bases not matched to a gene. CDR3 amino acids: CASSAHTGTSGSLDNEQFF. The CDR3 nucleotides are TGTGCCAGCAGCGCACATACCGGGACTAGCGGGAGTCTGGACAATGAGCAGTTCTTC.

This clone was observed once. The CDR3 nucleotides read TGTGCCAGCAGCGCCTTACGCGGGAGGGCCGGGGAGCAGTACTTC. Translating it yields CASSALRGRAGEQYF. This chain connects TRBV7-8 to TRBJ2-7; 9 positions agree with TRBD2. J gave up 7 bases and V 5 bases, and 12 bases lay outside the gene matches. Looked up from germline, CDR1 is SGHVS and CDR2 is FQNEAQ. CDR3 length: 15 residues.

The chain couples TRBV28 to TRBJ2-2; 8 bases align to TRBD1. The J segment lost 5 bases and the V segment lost 8 bases, leaving 16 bases of the junction unmatched. The CDR3 covers 17 residues. The germline V gene encodes CDR1 MDHEN and CDR2 SYDVKM. The CDR3 bases are TGTGCCAGCCAATTATCGGGGACAGGACTGGGAACCGGGGAGCTGTTTTTT. Protein: CASQLSGTGLGTGELFF. Based on the CDR3 plus reference TRBV28 and TRBJ2-2, the full variable domain is DVKVTQSSRYLVKRTGEKVFLECVQDMDHENMFWYRQDPGLGLRLIYFSYDVKMKEKGDIPEGYSVSREKKERFSLILESASTNQTSMYLCASQLSGTGLGTGELFFGEGSRLTVL.

CDR3 DNA sequence: TGTGCCAGCAGCCCACGACAGGGATATGGGTACGAGCAGTACTTC. It encodes CASSPRQGYGYEQYF. The chain couples TRBV7-8 to TRBJ2-7; 7 nucleotides align to TRBD1. The CDR3 is made up of 15 amino acids. V was pared by 5 bases and J by 4 bases, with 11 bases of the junction left unmatched. Germline V gives CDR1 SGHVS, CDR2 FQNEAQ. Together with reference TRBV7-8 and TRBJ2-7, the CDR3 gives the full variable domain: GAGVSQSPRYKVAKRGQDVALRCDPISGHVSLFWYQQALGQGPEFLTYFQNEAQLDKSGLPSDRFFAERPEGSVSTLKIQRTQQEDSAVYLCASSPRQGYGYEQYFGPGTRLTVT.

V usage is TRBV7-3 and J usage is TRBJ2-1; 8 nucleotides agree with TRBD2. V lost 5 bases and J lost 9; bases outside the gene matches: 3. Germline values: CDR1 SGHTA, CDR2 FQGTGA. The length of the CDR3 is 12 residues. The CDR3 here is CASSPGGGEQFF. DNA for the CDR3: TGTGCCAGCAGCCCGGGGGGGGGTGAGCAGTTCTTC. Complete variable domain (other parts from reference TRBV7-3 and TRBJ2-1): GAGVSQTPSNKVTEKGKYVELRCDPISGHTALYWYRQSLGQGPEFLIYFQGTGAADDSGLPNDRFFAVRPEGSVSTLKIQRTERGDSAVYLCASSPGGGEQFFGPGTRLTVL.

This clone occurred a few times. This chain links TRBV19 with TRBJ2-7, with no clear D. Germline V gene lookup returns CDR1 LNHDA and CDR2 SQIVND (reference sequence). Deletions cut 3 bases from V and 4 bases from J, with 4 bases between. The CDR3 loop spans 11 amino acids. The DNA of the CDR3 is TGTGCCAGTAGTATCGGGTACGAGCAGTACTTC. It yields the protein CASSIGYEQYF.

This clone was seen only once. This rearrangement joins TRBV30 to TRBJ2-3, with a tentative D call TRBD1 (5 bases). Germline CDR1 GTSNPN, CDR2 SVGIG (reference sequence). V was pared by 1 base and J by 0 bases, with 14 bases between. The CDR3 totals 16 residues. DNA for the CDR3: TGTGCCTGGAGTGCAGGGAAGACATCCAGCACAGATACGCAGTATTTT. The encoded protein is CAWSAGKTSSTDTQYF. Filled out from reference TRBV30 and TRBJ2-3, the complete variable domain reads SQTIHQWPATLVQPVGSPLSLECTVEGTSNPNLYWYRQAAGRGLQLLFYSVGIGQISSEVPQNLSASRPQDRQFILSSKKLLLSDSGFYLCAWSAGKTSSTDTQYFGPGTRLTVL.

This clone has a handful of counts. V and J are TRBV10-3 and TRBJ2-7; no clear D. The CDR3 runs to 12 residues. Germline lookup yields CDR1 ENHRY and CDR2 SYGVKD. V dropped 1 base and J dropped 4 bases, with 5 bases sitting between them. In DNA, the CDR3 is TGTGCCATCAGTGAGTATCGGTACGAGCAGTACTTC. It is translated as CAISEYRYEQYF.

The V and J genes are TRBV10-3 and TRBJ2-7; 8 nucleotides agree with TRBD2. CDR3 length: 14 amino acids. The germline gives CDR1 ENHRY, CDR2 SYGVKD. With 3 bases clipped from V and 2 bases from J, the junction kept 3 bases outside the gene matches. Written as DNA, the CDR3 is TGTGCCATCAGTGAAGCGGGGGACACCTACGAGCAGTACTTC. It is translated as CAISEAGDTYEQYF.

The chain links TRBV5-1 to TRBJ2-3; no reliable D call. Germline V gene sequence: CDR1 SGHRS, CDR2 YFSETQ. The CDR3 length is 14 residues. V lost 4 bases and J 2 bases, leaving 11 bases between the germline ends. CDR3 amino acids: CASSQQSLTDTQYF. Here the CDR3 DNA reads TGCGCCAGCAGCCAACAGAGCCTCACAGATACGCAGTATTTT.

The chain is built from TRBV10-3 and TRBJ2-1; 8 bases line up with TRBD2. Germline V CDR1 and CDR2: ENHRY, SYGVKD. V gave up 0 bases and J gave up 1 base; unmatched junction bases: 11. This CDR3 has 19 amino acids. The CDR3 DNA follows: TGTGCCATCAGTGAGTCGAGAGGGAGCGGGGGTAGGTCCTACAATGAGCAGTTCTTC. This gives the protein CAISESRGSGGRSYNEQFF.

CDR3 coding DNA: TGTGCCAGCAGTTTTAGCGGATACGTTGGGCAGCCCCAGCATTTT. Residues: CASSFSGYVGQPQHF. The gene calls are TRBV28 and TRBJ1-5; no definite D call. CDR3 length: 15 amino acids. The V gene lost 3 bases and the J gene lost 7 bases, with 16 bases spanning the gap. Germline CDR1 and CDR2: MDHEN and SYDVKM. Filled out from reference TRBV28 and TRBJ1-5, the complete variable domain reads DVKVTQSSRYLVKRTGEKVFLECVQDMDHENMFWYRQDPGLGLRLIYFSYDVKMKEKGDIPEGYSVSREKKERFSLILESASTNQTSMYLCASSFSGYVGQPQHFGDGTRLSIL.

The chain is built from TRBV7-2 and TRBJ2-1, with 8 bases identical to TRBD1. With 6 bases clipped from V and 4 bases from J, the junction kept 8 bases outside the gene matches. The CDR3 sequence is 15 residues long. The germline V gene has CDR1 SGHTA and CDR2 FQGNSA. The CDR3 spells CASSARDRLYNEQFF. The CDR3 region has the DNA TGTGCCAGCAGTGCCCGGGACAGGCTGTACAATGAGCAGTTCTTC.

The chain employs TRBV4-1 and TRBJ2-7; 8 bases line up with TRBD1. The CDR3 extends over 14 amino acids. V gave up 4 bases and J gave up 4 bases; unmatched junction bases: 6. CDR1 is MGHRA, CDR2 YSYEKL, per germline. CDR3 nucleotides: TGCGCCAGCAGCCGACAGGGGTTTTTTTACGAGCAGTACTTC. It specifies CASSRQGFFYEQYF.

CDR3 loop: CASSLLRRGRTDTQYF. CDR3 DNA sequence: TGTGCCAGCAGCTTATTAAGGAGGGGTAGGACAGATACGCAGTATTTT. V usage is TRBV7-6 and J usage is TRBJ2-3, with a tentative D call TRBD2 (6 bases). Trimming removed 2 bases from V and 3 bases from J, with 15 bases in between. There are 16 residues in the CDR3. Germline CDR1 SGHVS, CDR2 FNYEAQ.

The chain carries TRBV5-1 and TRBJ2-7; TRBD1 agrees at 9 bases. V shed 7 bases and J 4 bases; nucleotides not matched to a gene: 6. Per the germline V gene, CDR1 is SGHRS and CDR2 is YFSETQ. The CDR3 contains 13 residues. DNA for the CDR3: TGCGCCAGCCGGGGACAGGGCCTTTACGAGCAGTACTTC. It is translated as CASRGQGLYEQYF.

The rearrangement joins TRBV28 to TRBJ2-4, with D unresolved. CDR1 is MDHEN, CDR2 SYDVKM, per germline. The CDR3 runs to 14 residues. Trimming stripped 5 bases from V and 0 bases from J, with 8 bases between. DNA of the CDR3: TGTGCCAGCAGTAACGGCGGAGCCAAAAACATTCAGTACTTC. Protein sequence: CASSNGGAKNIQYF.

V usage is TRBV13 and J usage is TRBJ2-3; 7 nucleotides agree with TRBD2. The V gene end was trimmed by 6 bases and the J gene end by 2 bases; junction bases not matched to a gene: 5. The germline V gene has CDR1 PRHDT and CDR2 FYEKMQ (reference sequence). This CDR3 spans 14 amino acids. CDR3 in amino acids: CASRAGDPTDTQYF. The CDR3 DNA reads TGTGCCAGCAGGGCGGGAGACCCCACAGATACGCAGTATTTT.

This chain uses TRBV19 with TRBJ1-2; no clear D gene. The CDR3 runs to 15 residues. Germline lookup yields CDR1 LNHDA and CDR2 SQIVND (reference sequence). V was trimmed by 3 bases and J by 3 bases, leaving 14 bases between them. CDR3 loop: CASSMFEAADYGYTF. Written as DNA, the CDR3 is TGTGCCAGTAGTATGTTTGAGGCGGCGGACTATGGCTACACCTTC.

The rearrangement links TRBV27 to TRBJ2-2; 8 bases align to TRBD1. CDR1 and CDR2 from the germline V gene are MNHEY and SMNVEV (reference sequence). The V and J ends lost 5 bases and 0 bases, in that order; junction bases with no gene match: 2. This CDR3 is 15 amino acids long. The DNA of the CDR3 is TGTGCCAGCAGTCCGGGACAGGCGAACACCGGGGAGCTGTTTTTT. It yields the protein CASSPGQANTGELFF.

The rearrangement links TRBV5-4 to TRBJ2-7; 9 bases are a match to TRBD1. The CDR3 is made up of 15 amino acids. CDR1 is SGHNT, CDR2 YYREEE, per germline (reference sequence). V lost 0 bases and J lost 4; bases outside the gene matches: 5. CDR3 DNA sequence: TGTGCCAGCAGCTTGGGTACAGGGGGCGCGTACGAGCAGTACTTC. It is translated as CASSLGTGGAYEQYF. Looking up the rest from reference TRBV5-4 and TRBJ2-7 gives the full variable domain: ETGVTQSPTHLIKTRGQQVTLRCSSQSGHNTVSWYQQALGQGPQFIFQYYREEENGRGNFPPRFSGLQFPNYSSELNVNALELDDSALYLCASSLGTGGAYEQYFGPGTRLTVT.

On this clone itself: A read error may produce the germline difference seen at one junction end. This CDR3 is also generated by other DNA sequences in the sample. J is TRBJ1-6 and V is TRBV18; D not resolved. This CDR3 spans 15 amino acids. CDR1 and CDR2 from the germline V gene are KGHSH and LQKENI. The DNA for the CDR3 is TGTGCCAGCTCACCAAATGGCAGTCCAAATTCCCCCCTCCACTTT. This sequence encodes CASSPNGSPNSPLHF.

The genes are TRBV6-6 and TRBJ2-3; the D gene is possibly TRBD1 (6 bases). The CDR3 length is 14 residues. Germline CDR1 MNHNY, CDR2 SVGAGI (reference sequence). V lost 6 bases, J lost 4 bases, and 14 bases lay in between. The CDR3 is CASRKRGWADTQYF. CDR3 DNA sequence: TGTGCCAGCAGGAAGAGGGGGTGGGCAGATACGCAGTATTTT.

The chain uses TRBV7-2 and TRBJ1-5; D remains unclear. Between the trimmed V and J ends, which lost 2 bases and 10 bases, there was a span of 12 bases. The V gene's germline CDR1 is SGHTA and CDR2 FQGNSA. This CDR3 is 13 amino acids long. The CDR3 is CASSLSTGVPQHF. The CDR3 nucleotides read TGTGCCAGCAGCTTAAGCACGGGAGTACCCCAGCATTTT. The full variable domain, completed using reference TRBV7-2 and TRBJ1-5, is GAGVSQSPSNKVTEKGKDVELRCDPISGHTALYWYRQSLGQGLEFLIYFQGNSAPDKSGLPSDRFSAERTGGSVSTLTIQRTQQEDSAVYLCASSLSTGVPQHFGDGTRLSIL.

This chain links TRBV15 with TRBJ2-3; D is possibly TRBD2 (6 bases). V lost 3 bases to trimming and J lost 2 bases, with 18 bases between them. Looked up from germline, CDR1 is LNHNV and CDR2 is YYDKDF (reference sequence). The CDR3 length is 17 residues. The CDR3 reads CATSRDPPGVNTDTQYF. The CDR3 nucleotides read TGTGCCACCAGCAGGGATCCTCCGGGGGTAAACACAGATACGCAGTATTTT.